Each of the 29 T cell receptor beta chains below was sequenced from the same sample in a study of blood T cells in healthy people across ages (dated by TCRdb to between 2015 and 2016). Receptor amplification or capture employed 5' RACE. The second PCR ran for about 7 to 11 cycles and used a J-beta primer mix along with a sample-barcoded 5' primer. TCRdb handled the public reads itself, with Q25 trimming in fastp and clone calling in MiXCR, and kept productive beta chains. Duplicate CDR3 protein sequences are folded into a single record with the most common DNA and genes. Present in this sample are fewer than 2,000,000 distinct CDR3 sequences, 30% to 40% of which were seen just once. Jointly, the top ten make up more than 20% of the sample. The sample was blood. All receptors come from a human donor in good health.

CDR3 in amino acids: CASSQSRDRAEAFF. The CDR3 bases are TGCGCCAGCAGCCAATCCCGCGACAGGGCTGAAGCTTTCTTT. The chain joins TRBV4-3 to TRBJ1-1; 7 bases match TRBD1. CDR1 and CDR2 from the germline V gene are LGHNA and YSLEER. Trimming at V came to 2 bases and at J to 6 bases, leaving 6 bases not matched to a gene. The CDR3 runs to 14 residues.

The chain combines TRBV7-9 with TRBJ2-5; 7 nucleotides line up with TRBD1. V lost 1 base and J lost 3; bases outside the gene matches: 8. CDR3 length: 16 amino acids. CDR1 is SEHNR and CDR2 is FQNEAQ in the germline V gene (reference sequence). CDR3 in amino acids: CASSLVRATGEETQYF. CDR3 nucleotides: TGTGCCAGCAGCTTAGTGAGGGCTACAGGGGAAGAGACCCAGTACTTC.

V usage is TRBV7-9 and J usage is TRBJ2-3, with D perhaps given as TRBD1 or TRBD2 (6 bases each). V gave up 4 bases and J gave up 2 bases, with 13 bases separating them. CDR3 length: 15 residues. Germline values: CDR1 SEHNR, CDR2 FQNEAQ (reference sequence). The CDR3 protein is CASSSLGGPTDTQYF. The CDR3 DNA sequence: TGTGCCAGCAGCTCCCTAGGGGGGCCCACAGATACGCAGTATTTT.

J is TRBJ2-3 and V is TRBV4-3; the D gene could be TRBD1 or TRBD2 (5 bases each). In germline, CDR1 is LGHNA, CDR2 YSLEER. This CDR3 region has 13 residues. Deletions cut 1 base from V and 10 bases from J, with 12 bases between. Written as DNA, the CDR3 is TGCGCCAGCAGCCAAGGGGGGATAGCCCCGCAGTATTTT. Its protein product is CASSQGGIAPQYF.

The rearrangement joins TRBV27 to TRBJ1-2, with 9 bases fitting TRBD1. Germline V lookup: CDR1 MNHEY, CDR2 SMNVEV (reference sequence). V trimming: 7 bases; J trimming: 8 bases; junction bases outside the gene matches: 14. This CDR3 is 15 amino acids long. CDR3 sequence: CASTPQAGQGGGYTF. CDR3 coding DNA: TGTGCCAGCACCCCTCAGGCGGGACAGGGAGGAGGCTACACCTTC.

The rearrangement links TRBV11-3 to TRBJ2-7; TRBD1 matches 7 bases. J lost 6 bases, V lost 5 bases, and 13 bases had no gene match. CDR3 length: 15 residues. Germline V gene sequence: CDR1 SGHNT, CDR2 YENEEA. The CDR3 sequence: CASSPSGGRTGEQYF. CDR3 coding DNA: TGTGCCAGCAGCCCAAGCGGAGGCAGGACAGGCGAGCAGTACTTC.

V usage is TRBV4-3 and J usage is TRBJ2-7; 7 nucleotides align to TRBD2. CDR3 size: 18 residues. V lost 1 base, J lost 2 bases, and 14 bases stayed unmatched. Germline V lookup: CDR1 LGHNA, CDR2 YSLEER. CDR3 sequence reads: CASSQAPTAGEGPYEQYF. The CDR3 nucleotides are TGCGCCAGCAGCCAAGCTCCCACGGCGGGGGAAGGGCCCTACGAGCAGTACTTC.

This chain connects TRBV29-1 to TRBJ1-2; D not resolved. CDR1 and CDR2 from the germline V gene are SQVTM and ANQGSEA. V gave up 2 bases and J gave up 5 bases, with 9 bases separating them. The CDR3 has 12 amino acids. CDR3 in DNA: TGCAGCGTTGAAAAGCTCGAATATGGCTACACCTTC. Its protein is CSVEKLEYGYTF.

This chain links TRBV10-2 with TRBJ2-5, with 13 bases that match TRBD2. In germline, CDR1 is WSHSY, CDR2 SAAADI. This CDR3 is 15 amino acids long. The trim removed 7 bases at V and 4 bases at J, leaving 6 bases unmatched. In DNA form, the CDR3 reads TGCGCCAGCACCCCGGGACTAGCGGGAACAGAGACCCAGTACTTC. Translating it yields CASTPGLAGTETQYF.

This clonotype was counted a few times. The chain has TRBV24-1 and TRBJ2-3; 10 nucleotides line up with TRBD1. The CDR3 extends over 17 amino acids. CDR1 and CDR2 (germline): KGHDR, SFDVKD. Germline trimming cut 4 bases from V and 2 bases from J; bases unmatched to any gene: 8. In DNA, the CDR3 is TGTGCCACCAGTGAGTTATCCGGGACAGGGGCCACAGATACGCAGTATTTT. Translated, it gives CATSELSGTGATDTQYF.

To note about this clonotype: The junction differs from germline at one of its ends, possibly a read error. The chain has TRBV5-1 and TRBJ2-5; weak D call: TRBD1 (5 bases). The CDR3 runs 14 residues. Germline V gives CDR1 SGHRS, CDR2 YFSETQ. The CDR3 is CVSSHDSWQETQYF. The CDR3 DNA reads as TGCGTCAGCAGCCATGACAGTTGGCAGGAGACCCAGTACTTC.

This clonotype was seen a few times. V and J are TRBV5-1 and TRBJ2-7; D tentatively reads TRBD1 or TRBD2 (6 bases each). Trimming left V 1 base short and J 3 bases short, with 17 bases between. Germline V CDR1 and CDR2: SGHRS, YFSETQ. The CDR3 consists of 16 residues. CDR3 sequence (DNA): TGCGCCAGCAGCTTGTTTGGCGGGACATCGGTCTACGAGCAGTACTTC. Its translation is CASSLFGGTSVYEQYF. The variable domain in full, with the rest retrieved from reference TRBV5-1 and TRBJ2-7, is KAGVTQTPRYLIKTRGQQVTLSCSPISGHRSVSWYQQTPGQGLQFLFEYFSETQRNKGNFPGRFSGRQFSNSRSEMNVSTLELGDSALYLCASSLFGGTSVYEQYFGPGTRLTVT.

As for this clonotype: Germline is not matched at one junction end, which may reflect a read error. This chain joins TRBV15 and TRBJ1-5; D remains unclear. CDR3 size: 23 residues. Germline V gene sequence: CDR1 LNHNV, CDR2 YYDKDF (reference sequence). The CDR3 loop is CATSRDLGIHPLRRAISNQPRHF. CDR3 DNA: TGTGCCACCAGCAGAGATCTTGGAATCCATCCCCTAAGGCGGGCTATAAGCAATCAGCCCCGGCATTTT.

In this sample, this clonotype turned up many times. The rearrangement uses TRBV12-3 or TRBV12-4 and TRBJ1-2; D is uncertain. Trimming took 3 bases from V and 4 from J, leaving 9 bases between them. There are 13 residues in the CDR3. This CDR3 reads CASSFQTSYGYTF. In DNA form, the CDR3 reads TGTGCCAGCAGTTTTCAGACGAGCTATGGCTACACCTTC.

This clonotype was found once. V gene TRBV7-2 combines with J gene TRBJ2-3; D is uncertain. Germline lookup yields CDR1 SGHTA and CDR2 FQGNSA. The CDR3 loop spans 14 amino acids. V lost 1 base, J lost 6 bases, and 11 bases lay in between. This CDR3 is CASSLDLPGDTQYF. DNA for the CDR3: TGTGCCAGCAGCTTAGACCTCCCAGGCGATACGCAGTATTTT.

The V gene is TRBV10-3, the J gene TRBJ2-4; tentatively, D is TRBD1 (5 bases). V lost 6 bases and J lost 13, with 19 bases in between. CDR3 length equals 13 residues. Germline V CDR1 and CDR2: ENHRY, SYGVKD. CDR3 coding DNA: TGTGCCATCAGAGAGGCAGGGATTCCGAAGCAGTACTTC. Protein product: CAIREAGIPKQYF.

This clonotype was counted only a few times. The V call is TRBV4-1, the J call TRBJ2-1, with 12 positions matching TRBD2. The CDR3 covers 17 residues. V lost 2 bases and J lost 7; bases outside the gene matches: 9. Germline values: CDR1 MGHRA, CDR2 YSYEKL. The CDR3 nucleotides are TGCGCCAGCAGCCAATTTGCGGGGACTAGCGGGTTAAATGAGCAGTTCTTC. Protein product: CASSQFAGTSGLNEQFF.

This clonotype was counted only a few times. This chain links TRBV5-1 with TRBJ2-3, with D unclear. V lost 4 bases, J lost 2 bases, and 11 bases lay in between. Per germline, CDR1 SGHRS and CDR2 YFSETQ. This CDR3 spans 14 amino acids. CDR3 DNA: TGCGCCAGCAGCGCCGCCGGATACACAGATACGCAGTATTTT. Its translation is CASSAAGYTDTQYF. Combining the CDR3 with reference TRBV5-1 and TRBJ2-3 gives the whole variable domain KAGVTQTPRYLIKTRGQQVTLSCSPISGHRSVSWYQQTPGQGLQFLFEYFSETQRNKGNFPGRFSGRQFSNSRSEMNVSTLELGDSALYLCASSAAGYTDTQYFGPGTRLTVL.

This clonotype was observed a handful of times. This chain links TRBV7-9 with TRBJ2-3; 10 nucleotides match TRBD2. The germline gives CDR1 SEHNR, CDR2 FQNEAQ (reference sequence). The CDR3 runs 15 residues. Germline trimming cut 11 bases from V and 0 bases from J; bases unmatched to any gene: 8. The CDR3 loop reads CAVERGGSSTDTQYF. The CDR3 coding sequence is TGTGCCGTCGAGCGGGGGGGCTCTAGCACAGATACGCAGTATTTT.

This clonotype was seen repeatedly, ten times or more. This CDR3 is CASSYPSGTYEQYF. CDR3 nucleotide sequence: TGTGCCAGCAGTTATCCTAGCGGTACCTACGAGCAGTACTTC. The rearrangement links TRBV6-2 or TRBV6-3 to TRBJ2-7; TRBD2 aligns across 7 bases. In germline, CDR1 is MNHEY, CDR2 SVGEGT. V was clipped by 3 bases and J by 2 bases; unmatched bases: 4. The CDR3 has 14 residues.

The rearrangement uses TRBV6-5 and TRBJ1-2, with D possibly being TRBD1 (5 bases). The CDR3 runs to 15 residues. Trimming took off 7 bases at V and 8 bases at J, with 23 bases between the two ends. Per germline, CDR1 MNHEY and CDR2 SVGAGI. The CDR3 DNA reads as TGTGCCAGCAATCCCCCGGGACCGTCAAAGGGAGGCTACACCTTC. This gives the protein CASNPPGPSKGGYTF.

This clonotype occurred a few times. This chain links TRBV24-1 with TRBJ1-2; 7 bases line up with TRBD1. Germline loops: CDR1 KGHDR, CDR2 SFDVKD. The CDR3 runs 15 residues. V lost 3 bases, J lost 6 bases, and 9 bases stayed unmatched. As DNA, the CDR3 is TGTGCCACCAGTGATGGTACAGGGGCGGGGCATGGCTACACCTTC. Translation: CATSDGTGAGHGYTF.

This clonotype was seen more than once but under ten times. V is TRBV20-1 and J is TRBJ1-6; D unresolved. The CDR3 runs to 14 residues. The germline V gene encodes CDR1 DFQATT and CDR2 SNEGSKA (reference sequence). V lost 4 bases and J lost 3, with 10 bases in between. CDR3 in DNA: TGCAGTGCTACCCGAGGTGACTATAATTCACCCCTCCACTTT. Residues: CSATRGDYNSPLHF.

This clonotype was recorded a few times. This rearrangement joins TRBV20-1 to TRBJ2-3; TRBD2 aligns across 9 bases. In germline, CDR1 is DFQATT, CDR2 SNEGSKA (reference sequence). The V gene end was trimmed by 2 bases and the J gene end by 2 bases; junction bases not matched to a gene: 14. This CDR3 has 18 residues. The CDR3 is CSARPTFYSGGTTDTQYF. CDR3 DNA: TGCAGTGCTAGACCTACGTTTTATAGCGGGGGTACCACAGATACGCAGTATTTT.

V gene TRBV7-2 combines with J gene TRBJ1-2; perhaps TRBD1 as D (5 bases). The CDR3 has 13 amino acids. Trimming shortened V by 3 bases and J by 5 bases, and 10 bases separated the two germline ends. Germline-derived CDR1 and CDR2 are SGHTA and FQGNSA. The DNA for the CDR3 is TGTGCCAGCAGCTTGGACACTCCATATGGCTACACCTTC. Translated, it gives CASSLDTPYGYTF.

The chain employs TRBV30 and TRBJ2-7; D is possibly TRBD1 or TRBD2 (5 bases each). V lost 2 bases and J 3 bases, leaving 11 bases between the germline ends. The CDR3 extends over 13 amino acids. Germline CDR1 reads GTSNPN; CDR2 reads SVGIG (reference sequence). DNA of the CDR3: TGTGCCTGGAGTCCGGGACCTCACTACGAGCAGTACTTC. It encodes CAWSPGPHYEQYF.

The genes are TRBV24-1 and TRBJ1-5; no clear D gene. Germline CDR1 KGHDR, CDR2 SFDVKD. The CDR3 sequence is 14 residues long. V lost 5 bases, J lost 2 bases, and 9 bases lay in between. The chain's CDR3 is CATSAGSGNQPQHF. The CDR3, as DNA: TGTGCCACCAGTGCAGGCAGTGGCAATCAGCCCCAGCATTTT.

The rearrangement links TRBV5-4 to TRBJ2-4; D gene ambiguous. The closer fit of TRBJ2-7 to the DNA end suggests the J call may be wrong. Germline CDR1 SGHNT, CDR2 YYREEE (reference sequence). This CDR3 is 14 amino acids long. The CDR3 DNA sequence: TGTGCCAGCAGACGTAAGGGCACGACCTACGAGCAGTACTTC. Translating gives CASRRKGTTYEQYF.

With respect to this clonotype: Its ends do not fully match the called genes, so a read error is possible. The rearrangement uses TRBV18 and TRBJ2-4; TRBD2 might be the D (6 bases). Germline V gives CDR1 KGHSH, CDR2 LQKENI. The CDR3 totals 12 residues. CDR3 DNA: TGTGCCGGCTCAGGTCAGCTTCGGGAGCAGTACTTC. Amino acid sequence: CAGSGQLREQYF.